This T cell receptor (beta chain) was observed in a study of identifying expanded T cells in peripheral blood. Study-wide points: Differentially abundant clones: roughly 1.2 between replicates, 16.4 at roughly 2 weeks, 19 at four. Variance in clone template counts between approximately 2-week samples significantly increased with total template count across all healthy donors.

Here immunoSEQ multiplex PCR was the method, and the copy in TCRdb shows in-frame clones only, minus some. The sample has 120,000 or so clones, approximately 84% seen once. This clone was seen only once. Its antigen remains unknown. V gave up 10 bases and J gave up 0 bases, with 15 bases separating them. This CDR3 is built from 14 residues. CDR1 and CDR2 from the germline V gene are SNHLY and FYNNEI. Collection occurred without any documented infections or immune events in donors. The specimen sequenced was blood. The V call is TRBV2, the J call TRBJ1-1; D remains ambiguous. The sequence was collected from a person between 18 and 75 years old in good health. CDR3 sequence reads: CATSRIPVNTEAFF. As DNA, the CDR3 is TGTGCCACCTCACGGATTCCGGTGAACACTGAAGCTTTCTTT.